The rows below give T cell receptor beta chains drawn from one sample of a study of OX40 agonist ivuxolimab in advanced cancers. The data were produced by immunoSEQ multiplex PCR, yet TCRdb's version contains in-frame clones alone and is incomplete. The data show tens of thousands of clones, 94% seen once. The sample consisted of CD4+ or CD8+ T cells sorted from blood, taken in a trial of the OX40 agonist ivuxolimab. The receptors derive from an adult with an advanced solid tumor such as melanoma, head and neck, liver or kidney cancer. The CDR3 runs from the conserved cysteine through the conserved F or W. D genes are given only for firm matches. Rows give clone size only sometimes, using once, few, many, or a class for an expanded clone.

d_call: .; clone_size: .; j_call: TRBJ2-7; v_call: TRBV11-3; cdr3_aa: CASSLDGHTLWF; cdr3_nt: TGTGCCAGCAGCTTAGATGGACACACCTTGTGGTTC
d_call: .; clone_size: .; j_call: TRBJ2-7; v_call: TRBV7-9; cdr3_aa: CASSLREYYEQYF; cdr3_nt: TGTGCCAGCAGCCTCAGGGAATACTACGAGCAGTACTTC
d_call: TRBD2; clone_size: few; j_call: TRBJ2-7; v_call: TRBV19; cdr3_aa: CASSIASGSYEQYF; cdr3_nt: TGTGCCAGTAGTATCGCTAGCGGTTCCTACGAGCAGTACTTC
d_call: TRBD1; clone_size: .; j_call: TRBJ2-1; v_call: TRBV7-9; cdr3_aa: CASSLRQGGYNEQFF; cdr3_nt: TGTGCCAGCAGCTTACGACAGGGGGGGTACAATGAGCAGTTCTTC
d_call: TRBD1; clone_size: .; j_call: TRBJ1-2; v_call: TRBV7-9; cdr3_aa: CASSLDRQGYTF; cdr3_nt: TGTGCCAGCAGCTTGGACAGGCAAGGCTACACCTTC
d_call: TRBD1; clone_size: once; j_call: TRBJ2-5; v_call: TRBV9; cdr3_aa: CASSNRDRDLETQYF; cdr3_nt: TGTGCCAGCAGCAACCGGGACAGGGACCTAGAGACCCAGTACTTC
d_call: .; clone_size: .; j_call: TRBJ2-5; v_call: TRBV7-9; cdr3_aa: CASSRDPQETQYF; cdr3_nt: TGTGCCAGCAGCCGTGATCCTCAAGAGACCCAGTACTTC
d_call: TRBD2; clone_size: .; j_call: TRBJ2-7; v_call: TRBV11-2; cdr3_aa: CASSFGTSGNDEQYF; cdr3_nt: TGTGCCAGCAGCTTTGGGACTAGCGGGAATGACGAGCAGTACTTC
d_call: .; clone_size: .; j_call: TRBJ2-1; v_call: TRBV27; cdr3_aa: CASSLSAGAYNEQFF; cdr3_nt: TGTGCCAGCAGTTTATCGGCCGGGGCCTACAATGAGCAGTTCTTC
d_call: .; clone_size: .; j_call: TRBJ2-1; v_call: TRBV5-1; cdr3_aa: CASSPVVSGTRYNEQFF; cdr3_nt: TGCGCCAGCAGCCCTGTTGTTTCCGGGACAAGGTACAATGAGCAGTTCTTC
d_call: TRBD1; clone_size: .; j_call: TRBJ2-7; v_call: TRBV28; cdr3_aa: CASRRRGQGSYYEQYF; cdr3_nt: TGTGCCAGCAGGAGACGGGGACAGGGGTCCTACTACGAGCAGTACTTC
d_call: .; clone_size: .; j_call: TRBJ1-2; v_call: TRBV5-1; cdr3_aa: CASSLAANPAYGYTF; cdr3_nt: TGCGCCAGCAGCTTGGCCGCTAATCCTGCCTATGGCTACACCTTC
d_call: TRBD2; clone_size: .; j_call: TRBJ2-3; v_call: TRBV2; cdr3_aa: CASSELAGYTDTQYF; cdr3_nt: TGTGCCAGCAGTGAACTAGCGGGCTACACAGATACGCAGTATTTT
d_call: TRBD1; clone_size: .; j_call: TRBJ2-7; v_call: TRBV4-3; cdr3_aa: CASSQGTGSTYEQYF; cdr3_nt: TGCGCCAGCAGCCAAGGGACAGGGTCCACCTACGAGCAGTACTTC
d_call: TRBD2; clone_size: .; j_call: TRBJ2-3; v_call: TRBV29-1; cdr3_aa: CSVAPIAGGDTQYF; cdr3_nt: TGCAGCGTTGCCCCGATAGCGGGAGGAGATACGCAGTATTTT
d_call: .; clone_size: once; j_call: TRBJ2-5; v_call: TRBV28; cdr3_aa: CASSLPPVYEQGLETQYF; cdr3_nt: TGTGCCAGCAGTTTACCCCCGGTTTACGAACAGGGTCTGGAGACCCAGTACTTC
d_call: TRBD2; clone_size: .; j_call: TRBJ2-2; v_call: TRBV5-1; cdr3_aa: CASSLATKAGDTGELFF; cdr3_nt: TGCGCCAGCAGCTTGGCCACAAAAGCGGGAGACACCGGGGAGCTGTTTTTT
d_call: TRBD1; clone_size: .; j_call: TRBJ2-2; v_call: TRBV11-3; cdr3_aa: CASSSGTGGWNTGELFF; cdr3_nt: TGTGCCAGCAGCTCTGGGACAGGCGGATGGAACACCGGGGAGCTGTTTTTT
d_call: TRBD2; clone_size: .; j_call: TRBJ2-2; v_call: TRBV5-1; cdr3_aa: CASSLALTGGPGELFF; cdr3_nt: TGCGCCAGCAGCTTGGCCTTAACGGGAGGGCCCGGGGAGCTGTTTTTT
d_call: .; clone_size: .; j_call: TRBJ1-1; v_call: TRBV4-1; cdr3_aa: CASSQRPGRHTEAFF; cdr3_nt: TGCGCCAGCAGCCAAAGACCGGGGCGGCACACTGAAGCTTTCTTT
d_call: .; clone_size: .; j_call: TRBJ2-7; v_call: TRBV29-1; cdr3_aa: CSVAQGIGSYEQYF; cdr3_nt: TGCAGCGTCGCTCAGGGGATCGGCTCCTACGAGCAGTACTTC
d_call: TRBD2; clone_size: .; j_call: TRBJ2-5; v_call: TRBV4-1; cdr3_aa: CASSQARRLAGDFQETQYF; cdr3_nt: TGCGCCAGCAGCCAAGCGAGGCGACTAGCGGGAGATTTCCAAGAGACCCAGTACTTC
d_call: TRBD1; clone_size: once; j_call: TRBJ2-7; v_call: TRBV28; cdr3_aa: CASDRGSSEQYF; cdr3_nt: TGTGCCAGCGACAGGGGGTCGTCCGAGCAGTACTTC
d_call: TRBD1; clone_size: .; j_call: TRBJ2-7; v_call: TRBV7-9; cdr3_aa: CASAGTESYEQYF; cdr3_nt: TGTGCCAGCGCCGGGACAGAGTCCTACGAGCAGTACTTC
d_call: .; clone_size: .; j_call: TRBJ2-2; v_call: TRBV10-2; cdr3_aa: CASSDPMAASLGTGELFF; cdr3_nt: TGCGCCAGCAGTGATCCCATGGCGGCTTCGCTCGGCACCGGGGAGCTGTTTTTT
d_call: .; clone_size: .; j_call: TRBJ1-1; v_call: TRBV4-1; cdr3_aa: CASSQGVTNTEAFF; cdr3_nt: TGCGCCAGCAGCCAGGGAGTGACGAACACTGAAGCTTTCTTT
d_call: .; clone_size: .; j_call: TRBJ2-7; v_call: TRBV27; cdr3_aa: CASSFRAQNEQYF; cdr3_nt: TGTGCCAGCAGTTTCCGGGCGCAGAACGAGCAGTACTTC
d_call: .; clone_size: .; j_call: TRBJ2-3; v_call: TRBV4-1; cdr3_aa: CASSQQPGLSSTDTQYF; cdr3_nt: TGCGCCAGCAGCCAGCAGCCGGGACTTTCTAGCACAGATACGCAGTATTTT
d_call: .; clone_size: .; j_call: TRBJ2-1; v_call: TRBV27; cdr3_aa: CASSLSNDEQFF; cdr3_nt: TGTGCCAGCAGTTTATCCAACGATGAGCAGTTCTTC
d_call: TRBD1; clone_size: .; j_call: TRBJ2-1; v_call: TRBV9; cdr3_aa: CASSVAQGAIHEQFF; cdr3_nt: TGTGCCAGCAGCGTAGCACAGGGGGCGATCCATGAGCAGTTCTTC
d_call: TRBD2; clone_size: .; j_call: TRBJ2-3; v_call: TRBV6-6; cdr3_aa: CATGPTTSIDTQYF; cdr3_nt: TGTGCCACCGGCCCAACGACTAGCATAGATACGCAGTATTTT
d_call: TRBD2; clone_size: .; j_call: TRBJ2-7; v_call: TRBV13; cdr3_aa: CASSQPGTSDYEQYF; cdr3_nt: TGTGCCAGCAGCCAGCCCGGGACTAGCGACTACGAGCAGTACTTC
d_call: TRBD2; clone_size: .; j_call: TRBJ2-4; v_call: TRBV28; cdr3_aa: CASSGREDIQYF; cdr3_nt: TGTGCCAGCAGCGGGCGGGAGGACATTCAGTACTTC
d_call: TRBD1; clone_size: .; j_call: TRBJ1-2; v_call: TRBV19; cdr3_aa: CASSARDSNYGYTF; cdr3_nt: TGTGCCAGTAGTGCCCGGGACAGCAATTATGGCTACACCTTC
d_call: TRBD1; clone_size: .; j_call: TRBJ1-5; v_call: TRBV11-2; cdr3_aa: CASSPGGRGYQPQHF; cdr3_nt: TGTGCCAGCAGCCCAGGGGGACGGGGATACCAGCCCCAGCATTTT
d_call: .; clone_size: .; j_call: TRBJ2-7; v_call: TRBV4-1; cdr3_aa: CASSLTQLSYEQYF; cdr3_nt: TGCGCCAGCAGCCTGACCCAGCTTAGCTACGAGCAGTACTTC
d_call: .; clone_size: .; j_call: TRBJ2-1; v_call: TRBV30; cdr3_aa: CAWSVISGPYNEQFF; cdr3_nt: TGTGCCTGGAGTGTAATCTCCGGCCCTTACAATGAGCAGTTCTTC
d_call: .; clone_size: .; j_call: TRBJ2-7; v_call: TRBV18; cdr3_aa: CASSPSQVRSYEQYF; cdr3_nt: TGTGCCAGCTCACCATCCCAGGTTCGCTCCTACGAGCAGTACTTC
d_call: .; clone_size: .; j_call: TRBJ1-3; v_call: TRBV2; cdr3_aa: CAIEQAGNTIYF; cdr3_nt: TGTGCCATCGAACAAGCTGGAAACACCATATATTTT
d_call: .; clone_size: .; j_call: TRBJ2-7; v_call: TRBV28; cdr3_aa: CASKGTRWDEQYF; cdr3_nt: TGTGCCAGCAAAGGGACCCGATGGGACGAGCAGTACTTC
d_call: .; clone_size: .; j_call: TRBJ2-5; v_call: TRBV11-2; cdr3_aa: CASSVLVGGTQYF; cdr3_nt: TGTGCCAGCAGCGTACTAGTCGGTGGGACCCAGTACTTC
d_call: TRBD1; clone_size: .; j_call: TRBJ1-2; v_call: TRBV19; cdr3_aa: CATRGGLYGYTF; cdr3_nt: TGTGCCACCAGGGGGGGGCTGTATGGCTACACCTTC
d_call: .; clone_size: .; j_call: TRBJ2-7; v_call: TRBV9; cdr3_aa: CASSPGQFPLEQYF; cdr3_nt: TGTGCCAGCAGCCCAGGACAGTTCCCTCTCGAGCAGTACTTC
d_call: TRBD2; clone_size: once; j_call: TRBJ2-3; v_call: TRBV28; cdr3_aa: CASSTIPRASGRPDTQYF; cdr3_nt: TGTGCCAGCAGTACAATTCCTCGGGCTAGCGGGAGGCCAGATACGCAGTATTTT
d_call: .; clone_size: .; j_call: TRBJ2-1; v_call: TRBV4-2; cdr3_aa: CASSQEGLAYNEQFF; cdr3_nt: TGTGCCAGCAGCCAAGAAGGTCTAGCCTACAATGAGCAGTTCTTC
d_call: TRBD1; clone_size: .; j_call: TRBJ1-1; v_call: TRBV28; cdr3_aa: CASSLQGARPEAFF; cdr3_nt: TGTGCCAGCAGTTTACAGGGGGCGCGTCCTGAAGCTTTCTTT
d_call: TRBD1; clone_size: .; j_call: TRBJ2-1; v_call: TRBV6-6; cdr3_aa: CASDRGNEQFF; cdr3_nt: TGTGCCAGTGACAGGGGCAATGAGCAGTTCTTC
d_call: .; clone_size: .; j_call: TRBJ1-2; v_call: TRBV6-5; cdr3_aa: CASSYSGGDYGYTF; cdr3_nt: TGTGCCAGCAGTTACTCGGGGGGGGACTATGGCTACACCTTC
d_call: .; clone_size: .; j_call: TRBJ2-7; v_call: TRBV11-2; cdr3_aa: CASSLGGSYEQYF; cdr3_nt: TGTGCCAGCAGCCTAGGAGGGTCCTACGAGCAGTACTTC
d_call: .; clone_size: once; j_call: TRBJ1-1; v_call: TRBV15; cdr3_aa: CATSPGKNTEAFF; cdr3_nt: TGTGCCACCAGCCCAGGGAAGAACACTGAAGCTTTCTTT
d_call: TRBD1; clone_size: .; j_call: TRBJ2-7; v_call: TRBV30; cdr3_aa: CAVRQGTSYEQYF; cdr3_nt: TGTGCAGTACGACAGGGGACCTCCTACGAGCAGTACTTC
d_call: .; clone_size: .; j_call: TRBJ2-3; v_call: TRBV18; cdr3_aa: CASSPQTDTQYF; cdr3_nt: TGTGCCAGCTCACCCCAAACAGATACGCAGTATTTT
d_call: TRBD2; clone_size: once; j_call: TRBJ2-5; v_call: TRBV7-9; cdr3_aa: CASSLSGGETQYF; cdr3_nt: TGTGCCAGCAGCTTATCGGGGGGAGAGACCCAGTACTTC
d_call: .; clone_size: .; j_call: TRBJ2-1; v_call: TRBV27; cdr3_aa: CASSESSAPYNEQFF; cdr3_nt: TGTGCCAGCAGTGAGTCCAGCGCACCCTACAATGAGCAGTTCTTC
d_call: TRBD2; clone_size: .; j_call: TRBJ2-5; v_call: TRBV27; cdr3_aa: CASSAGAYQETQYF; cdr3_nt: TGTGCCAGCAGTGCGGGAGCGTACCAAGAGACCCAGTACTTC
d_call: .; clone_size: .; j_call: TRBJ2-3; v_call: TRBV4-1; cdr3_aa: CASSHSGDTQYF; cdr3_nt: TGCGCCAGCAGCCACTCAGGGGATACGCAGTATTTT